A single sample gave rise to the 11 T cell receptor beta chains below, sequenced in a study of T cell responses to AZD1222 COVID-19 vaccine. This table comes from immunoSEQ multiplex PCR, and its TCRdb copy is limited to in-frame clones, with some not included. The repertoire holds just under 75,000 clones, with around three quarters as singletons. This material consisted of peripheral blood, taken 28 days after the second AZD1222 dose. All receptors derive from an adult who received the AZD1222 COVID-19 vaccine.

V usage is TRBV27 and J usage is TRBJ2-1; D is possibly TRBD2 (7 bases). Trimming took 11 bases from V and 3 from J, leaving 14 bases between them. Germline V gene lookup returns CDR1 MNHEY and CDR2 SMNVEV (reference sequence). The CDR3 is 13 amino acids. CDR3 residues: CASRGGFYNEQFF. In DNA form, the CDR3 reads TGTGCCTCGAGGGGGGGTTTCTACAATGAGCAGTTCTTC.

Here the CDR3 DNA reads TGCGCCAGCAGTCACGGGGAGAATGAGCAGTTCTTC. Residues: CASSHGENEQFF. The V call is TRBV23-1, the J call TRBJ2-1; D possibly corresponds to TRBD2 (5 bases). TRBV23-1 is an open reading frame whose function is uncertain. V was shortened by 3 bases and J by 7 bases, with 7 bases between the two germline ends. The CDR3 is made up of 12 amino acids.

This chain connects TRBV24-1 to TRBJ2-2; D not resolved. The V end was cut by 4 bases, the J end by 3 bases, with 8 bases between. The germline V gene has CDR1 KGHDR and CDR2 SFDVKD. There are 14 residues in the CDR3. The CDR3 loop reads CATSDRTYTGELFF. In nucleotides, the CDR3 is TGTGCCACCAGTGACCGGACCTACACCGGGGAGCTGTTTTTT.

The gene calls are TRBV30 and TRBJ1-1; no clear D gene. The V and J ends lost 3 bases and 5 bases respectively, with 7 bases between them. The CDR3 totals 11 residues. Germline lookup yields CDR1 GTSNPN and CDR2 SVGIG (reference sequence). CDR3 amino acids: CAWSAETEAFF. The CDR3, as DNA: TGTGCCTGGAGCGCAGAGACTGAAGCTTTCTTT.

V gene TRBV6-5 combines with J gene TRBJ1-1; D possibly corresponds to TRBD1 (5 bases). V gave up 0 bases and J gave up 0 bases, with 11 bases separating them. This CDR3 is built from 16 residues. The germline CDR1 and CDR2 sequences are MNHEY and SVGAGI. The CDR3: CASSYSAGLMNTEAFF. CDR3 nucleotide sequence: TGTGCCAGCAGTTACTCTGCAGGGCTAATGAACACTGAAGCTTTCTTT.

The CDR3 reads CAWIPEGRSYGYTF. Here the CDR3 DNA reads TGTGCCTGGATTCCCGAAGGGAGGTCTTATGGCTACACCTTC. The chain carries TRBV30 and TRBJ1-2; D unclear. This CDR3 has 14 residues. V was cut by 4 bases and J by 5 bases, with 17 bases left in between. Germline V lookup: CDR1 GTSNPN, CDR2 SVGIG (reference sequence).

The rearrangement links TRBV28 to TRBJ1-5; D might be TRBD1 (5 bases). Trimming left V 5 bases short and J 2 bases short, with 13 bases between. Looked up from germline, CDR1 is MDHEN and CDR2 is SYDVKM. The CDR3 consists of 15 residues. CDR3 nucleotides: TGTGCCAGCAGTCCGAGGGGTTGGGGCAATCAGCCCCAGCATTTT. Protein sequence: CASSPRGWGNQPQHF.

This chain links TRBV28 with TRBJ1-6; D not certain. In germline, CDR1 is MDHEN, CDR2 SYDVKM. The CDR3 covers 13 residues. Trimming pared 7 bases from V and 10 bases from J, leaving 14 bases between. The CDR3 sequence: CASTENPQSPLHF. DNA of the CDR3: TGTGCCAGCACCGAGAACCCCCAGTCACCCCTCCACTTT.

The CDR3 bases are TGTGCCTGGAGTGGACAGCCTTATGAAAAACTGTTTTTT. Protein sequence: CAWSGQPYEKLFF. The chain links TRBV30 to TRBJ1-4; TRBD1 might be the D (5 bases). The V and J ends lost 1 base and 6 bases respectively, with 9 bases between them. This CDR3 contains 13 residues. The germline CDR1 and CDR2 sequences are GTSNPN and SVGIG (reference sequence).

The chain links TRBV7-2 to TRBJ2-5, with TRBD1 matching over 11 bases. The CDR3 is 16 amino acids. The trim removed 3 bases at V and 4 bases at J, leaving 7 bases unmatched. Germline V gene lookup returns CDR1 SGHTA and CDR2 FQGNSA. CDR3 protein: CASSFSDRGLLETQYF. The CDR3 coding sequence is TGTGCCAGCAGCTTCTCGGACAGGGGGCTCTTAGAGACCCAGTACTTC.

This clone was recorded a few times. The V call is TRBV19, the J call TRBJ2-2; TRBD2 matches 8 bases. Unmatched junction bases numbered 4, after V lost 4 bases and J lost 6 bases. Germline CDR1 LNHDA, CDR2 SQIVND (reference sequence). The CDR3 loop spans 14 amino acids. This chain's CDR3 is CASSSGRYAGELFF. DNA for the CDR3: TGTGCCAGTAGTAGCGGGAGGTACGCCGGGGAGCTGTTTTTT.